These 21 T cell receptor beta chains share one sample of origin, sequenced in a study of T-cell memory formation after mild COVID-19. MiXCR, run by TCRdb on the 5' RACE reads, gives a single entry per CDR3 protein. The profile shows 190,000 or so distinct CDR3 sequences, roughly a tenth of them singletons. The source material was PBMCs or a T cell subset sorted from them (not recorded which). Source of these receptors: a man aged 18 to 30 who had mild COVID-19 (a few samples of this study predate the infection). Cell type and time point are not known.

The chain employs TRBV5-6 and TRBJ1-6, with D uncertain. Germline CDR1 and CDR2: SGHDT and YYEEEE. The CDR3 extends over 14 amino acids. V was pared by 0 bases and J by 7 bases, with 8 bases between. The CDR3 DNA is TGTGCCAGCAGCTTGGCACGAGGAAATTCACCCCTCCACTTT. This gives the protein CASSLARGNSPLHF.

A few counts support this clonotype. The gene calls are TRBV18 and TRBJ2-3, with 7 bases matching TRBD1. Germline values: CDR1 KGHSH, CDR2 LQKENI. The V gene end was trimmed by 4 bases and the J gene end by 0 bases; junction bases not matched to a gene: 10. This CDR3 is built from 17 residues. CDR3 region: CASSRYTGTASTDTQYF. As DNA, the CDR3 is TGTGCCAGCTCACGATACACCGGGACAGCTAGCACAGATACGCAGTATTTT.

CDR3 sequence: CASTIQGLAGGYTF. The CDR3 DNA sequence: TGTGCCAGCACTATACAGGGGTTAGCGGGAGGCTACACCTTC. V is TRBV6-1 and J is TRBJ1-2; 7 bases align to TRBD1. Trimming cost V 7 bases and J 8 bases; bases outside gene matches: 13. The CDR3 has 14 residues. Germline-derived CDR1 and CDR2 are MNHNS and SASEGT.

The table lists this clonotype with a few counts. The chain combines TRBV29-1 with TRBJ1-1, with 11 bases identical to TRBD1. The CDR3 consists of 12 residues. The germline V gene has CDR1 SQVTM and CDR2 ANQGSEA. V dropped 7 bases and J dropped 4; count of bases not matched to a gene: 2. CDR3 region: CSADRGPTEAFF. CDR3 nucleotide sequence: TGCAGCGCGGACAGGGGGCCCACTGAAGCTTTCTTT.

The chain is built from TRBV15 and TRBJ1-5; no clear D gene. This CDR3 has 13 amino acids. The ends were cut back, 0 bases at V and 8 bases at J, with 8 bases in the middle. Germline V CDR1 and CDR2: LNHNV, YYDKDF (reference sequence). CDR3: CATSRDRREPQHF. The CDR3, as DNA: TGTGCCACCAGCAGAGATCGGAGGGAGCCCCAGCATTTT.

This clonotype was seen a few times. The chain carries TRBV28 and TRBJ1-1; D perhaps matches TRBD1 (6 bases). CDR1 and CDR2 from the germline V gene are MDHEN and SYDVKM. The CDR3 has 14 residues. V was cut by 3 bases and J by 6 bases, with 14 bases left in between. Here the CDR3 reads CASSFGQGRSEAFF. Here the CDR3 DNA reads TGTGCCAGCAGTTTCGGGCAGGGGAGGTCTGAAGCTTTCTTT.

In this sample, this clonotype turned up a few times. In DNA form, the CDR3 reads TGCAGTGCTCCCCTCGGACCCCACACAGATACGCAGTATTTT. This sequence encodes CSAPLGPHTDTQYF. The chain joins TRBV20-1 to TRBJ2-3; D is ambiguous. The germline gives CDR1 DFQATT, CDR2 SNEGSKA (reference sequence). The CDR3 spans 14 residues. Deletions cut 5 bases from V and 2 bases from J, with 14 bases between.

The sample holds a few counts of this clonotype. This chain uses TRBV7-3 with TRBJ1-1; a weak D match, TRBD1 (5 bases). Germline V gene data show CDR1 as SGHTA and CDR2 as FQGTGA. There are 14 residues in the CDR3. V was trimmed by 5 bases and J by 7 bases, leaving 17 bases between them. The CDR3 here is CASSPPGGASEAFF. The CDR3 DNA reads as TGTGCCAGCAGCCCCCCGGGAGGGGCGAGTGAAGCTTTCTTT.

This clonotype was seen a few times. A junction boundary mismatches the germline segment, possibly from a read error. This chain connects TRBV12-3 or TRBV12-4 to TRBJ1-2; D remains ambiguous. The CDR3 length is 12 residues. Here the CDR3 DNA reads TGTGCCAGCAGTATAGCCCTTGGCCGCTACACCTTC. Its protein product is CASSIALGRYTF.

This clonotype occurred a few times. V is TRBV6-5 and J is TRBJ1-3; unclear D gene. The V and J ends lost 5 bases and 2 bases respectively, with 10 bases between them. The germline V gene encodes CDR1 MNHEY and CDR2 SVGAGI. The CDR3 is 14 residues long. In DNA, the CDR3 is TGTGCCAGCAGTGCTACAGATACTGGAAACACCATATATTTT. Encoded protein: CASSATDTGNTIYF.

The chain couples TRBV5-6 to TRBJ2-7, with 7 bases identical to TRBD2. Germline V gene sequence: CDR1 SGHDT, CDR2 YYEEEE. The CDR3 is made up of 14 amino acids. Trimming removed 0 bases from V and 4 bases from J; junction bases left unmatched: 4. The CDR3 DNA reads TGTGCCAGCAGCTTGGTCGGGAGGAGGTACGAGCAGTACGTC. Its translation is CASSLVGRRYEQYV.

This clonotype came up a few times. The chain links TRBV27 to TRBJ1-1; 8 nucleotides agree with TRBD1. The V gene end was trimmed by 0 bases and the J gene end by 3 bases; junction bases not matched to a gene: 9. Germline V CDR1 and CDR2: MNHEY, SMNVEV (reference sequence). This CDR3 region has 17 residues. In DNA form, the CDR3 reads TGTGCCAGCAGTTTATCGGCAGGACAGGGAAGTTACACTGAAGCTTTCTTT. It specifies CASSLSAGQGSYTEAFF.

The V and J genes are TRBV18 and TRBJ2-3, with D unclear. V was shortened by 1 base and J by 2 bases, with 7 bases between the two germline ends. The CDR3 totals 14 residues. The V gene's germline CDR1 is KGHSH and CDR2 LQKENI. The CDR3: CASSPLDLTDTQYF. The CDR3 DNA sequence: TGTGCCAGCTCACCACTAGACCTCACAGATACGCAGTATTTT.

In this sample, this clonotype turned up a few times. CDR3 nucleotides: TGTGCAAGTCGCTTAGTCTTTTGGGGCCTGTCCTACGAGCAGTACGTC. Translated, it gives CASRLVFWGLSYEQYV. The V and J genes are TRBV12-2 and TRBJ2-7; the table's D call, TRBD1, has no DNA check behind it. TRBV12-2 is a recognized pseudogene. This CDR3 is 16 amino acids long.

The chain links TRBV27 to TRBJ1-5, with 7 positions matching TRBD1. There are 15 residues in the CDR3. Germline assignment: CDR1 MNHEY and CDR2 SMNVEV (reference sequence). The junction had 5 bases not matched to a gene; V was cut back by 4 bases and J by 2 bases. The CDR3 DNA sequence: TGTGCCAGCAGTTGGACAGGAGGGGGCAATCAGCCCCAGCATTTT. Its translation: CASSWTGGGNQPQHF.

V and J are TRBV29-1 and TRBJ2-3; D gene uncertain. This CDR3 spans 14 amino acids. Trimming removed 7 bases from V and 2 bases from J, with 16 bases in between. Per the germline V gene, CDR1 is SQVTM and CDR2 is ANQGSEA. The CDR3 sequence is CSARTGLYTDTQYF. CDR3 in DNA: TGCAGCGCCCGTACGGGTCTCTACACAGATACGCAGTATTTT.

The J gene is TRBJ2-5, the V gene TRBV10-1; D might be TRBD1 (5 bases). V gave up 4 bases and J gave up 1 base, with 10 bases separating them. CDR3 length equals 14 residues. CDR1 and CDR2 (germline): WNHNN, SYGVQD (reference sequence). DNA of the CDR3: TGCGCCAGCAGTGCTCTGGGGCGCCAAGAGACCCAGTACTTC. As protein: CASSALGRQETQYF.

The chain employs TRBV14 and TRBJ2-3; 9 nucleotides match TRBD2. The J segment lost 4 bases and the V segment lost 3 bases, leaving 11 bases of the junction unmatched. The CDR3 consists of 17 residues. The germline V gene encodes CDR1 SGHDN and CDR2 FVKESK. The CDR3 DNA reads TGTGCCAGCAGCCAGGGGCGCGGGGGGGTAGCGGCAGATACGCAGTATTTT. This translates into CASSQGRGGVAADTQYF.

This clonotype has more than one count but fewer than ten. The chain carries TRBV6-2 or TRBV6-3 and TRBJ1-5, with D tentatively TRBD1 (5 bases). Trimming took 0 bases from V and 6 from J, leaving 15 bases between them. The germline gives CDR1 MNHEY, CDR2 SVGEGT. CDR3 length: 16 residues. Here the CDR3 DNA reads TGTGCCAGCAGTTACTCACCTGACAGTAGGCCTCAGCCCCAGCATTTT. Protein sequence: CASSYSPDSRPQPQHF.

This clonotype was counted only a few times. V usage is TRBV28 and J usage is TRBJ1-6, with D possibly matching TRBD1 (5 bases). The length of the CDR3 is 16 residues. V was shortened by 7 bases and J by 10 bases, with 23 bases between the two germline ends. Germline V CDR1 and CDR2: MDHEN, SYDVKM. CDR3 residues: CASNPPGKGSRSPLHF. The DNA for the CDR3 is TGTGCCAGCAACCCTCCCGGTAAGGGGTCGCGCTCACCCCTCCACTTT.

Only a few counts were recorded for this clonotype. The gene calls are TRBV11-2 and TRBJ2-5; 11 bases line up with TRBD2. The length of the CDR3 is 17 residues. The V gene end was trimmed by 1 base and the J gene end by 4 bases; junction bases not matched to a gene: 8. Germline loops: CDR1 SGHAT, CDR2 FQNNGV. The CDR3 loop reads CASSLGRASGGTETQYF. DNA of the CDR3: TGTGCCAGCAGCTTAGGGAGGGCTAGCGGGGGGACAGAGACCCAGTACTTC.